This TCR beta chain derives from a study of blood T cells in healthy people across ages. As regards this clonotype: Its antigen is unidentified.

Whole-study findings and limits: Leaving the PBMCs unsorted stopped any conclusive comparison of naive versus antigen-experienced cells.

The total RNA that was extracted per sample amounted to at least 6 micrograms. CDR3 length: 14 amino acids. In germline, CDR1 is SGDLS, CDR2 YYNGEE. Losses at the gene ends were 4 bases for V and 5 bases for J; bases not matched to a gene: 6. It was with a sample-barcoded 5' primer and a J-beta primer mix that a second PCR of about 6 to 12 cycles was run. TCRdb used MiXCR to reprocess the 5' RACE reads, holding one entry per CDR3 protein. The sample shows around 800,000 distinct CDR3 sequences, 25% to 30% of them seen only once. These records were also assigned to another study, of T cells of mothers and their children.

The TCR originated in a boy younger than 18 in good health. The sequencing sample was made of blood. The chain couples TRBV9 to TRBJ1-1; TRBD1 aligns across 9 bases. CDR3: CASSFGTGRTEAFF. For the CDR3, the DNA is TGTGCCAGCAGCTTCGGGACAGGGAGAACTGAAGCTTTCTTT.